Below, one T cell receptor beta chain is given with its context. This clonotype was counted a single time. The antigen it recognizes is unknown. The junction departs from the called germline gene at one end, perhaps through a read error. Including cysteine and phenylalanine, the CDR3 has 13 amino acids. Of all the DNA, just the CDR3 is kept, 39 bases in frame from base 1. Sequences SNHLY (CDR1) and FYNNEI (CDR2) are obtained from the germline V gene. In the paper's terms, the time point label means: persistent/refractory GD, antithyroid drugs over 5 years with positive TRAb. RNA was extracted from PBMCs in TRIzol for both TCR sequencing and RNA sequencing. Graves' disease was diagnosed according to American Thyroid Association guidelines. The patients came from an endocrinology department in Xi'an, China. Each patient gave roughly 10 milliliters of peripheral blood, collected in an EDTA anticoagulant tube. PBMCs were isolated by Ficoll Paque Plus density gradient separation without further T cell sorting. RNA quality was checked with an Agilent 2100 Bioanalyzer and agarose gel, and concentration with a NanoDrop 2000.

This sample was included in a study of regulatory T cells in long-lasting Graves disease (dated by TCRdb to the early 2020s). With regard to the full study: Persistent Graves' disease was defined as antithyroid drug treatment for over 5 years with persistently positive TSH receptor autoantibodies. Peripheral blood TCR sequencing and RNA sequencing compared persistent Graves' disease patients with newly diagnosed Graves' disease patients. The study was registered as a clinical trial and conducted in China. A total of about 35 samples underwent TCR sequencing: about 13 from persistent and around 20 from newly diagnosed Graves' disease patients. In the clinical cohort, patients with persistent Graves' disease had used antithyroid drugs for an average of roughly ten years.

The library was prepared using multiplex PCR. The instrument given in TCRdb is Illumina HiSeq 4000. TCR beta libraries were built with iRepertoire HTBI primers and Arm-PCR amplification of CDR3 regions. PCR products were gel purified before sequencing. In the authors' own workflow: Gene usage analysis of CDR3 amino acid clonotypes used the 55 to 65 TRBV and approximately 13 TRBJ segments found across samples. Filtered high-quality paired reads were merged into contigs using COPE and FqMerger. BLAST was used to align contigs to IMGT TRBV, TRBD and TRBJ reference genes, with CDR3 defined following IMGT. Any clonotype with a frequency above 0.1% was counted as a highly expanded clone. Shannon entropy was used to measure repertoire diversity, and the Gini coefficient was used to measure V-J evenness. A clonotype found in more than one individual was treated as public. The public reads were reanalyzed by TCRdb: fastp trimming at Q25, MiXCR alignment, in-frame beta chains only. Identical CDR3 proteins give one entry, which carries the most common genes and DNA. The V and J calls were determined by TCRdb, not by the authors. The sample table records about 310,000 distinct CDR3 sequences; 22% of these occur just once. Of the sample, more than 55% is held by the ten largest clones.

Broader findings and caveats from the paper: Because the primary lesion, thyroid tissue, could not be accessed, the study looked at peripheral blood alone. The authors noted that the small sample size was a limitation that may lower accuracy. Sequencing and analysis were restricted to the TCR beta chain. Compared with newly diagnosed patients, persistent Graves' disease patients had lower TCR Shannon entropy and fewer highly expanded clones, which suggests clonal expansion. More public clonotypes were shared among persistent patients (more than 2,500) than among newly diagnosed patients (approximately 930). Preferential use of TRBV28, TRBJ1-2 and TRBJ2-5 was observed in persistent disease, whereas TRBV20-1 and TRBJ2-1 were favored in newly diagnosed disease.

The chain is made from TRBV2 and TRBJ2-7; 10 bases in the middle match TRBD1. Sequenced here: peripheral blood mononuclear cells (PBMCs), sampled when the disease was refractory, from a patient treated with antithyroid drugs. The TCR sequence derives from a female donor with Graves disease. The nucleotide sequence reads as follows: TGTGCCAGCAGAGGACAGGGGGTAGGCGAGCTGTACTTC. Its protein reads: CASRGQGVGELYF. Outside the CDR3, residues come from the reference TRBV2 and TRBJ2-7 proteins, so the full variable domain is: EPEVTQTPSHQVTQMGQEVILRCVPISNHLYFYWYRQILGQKVEFLVSFYNNEISEKSEIFDDQFSVERPDGSNFTLKIRSTKLEDSAMYFCASRGQGVGELYFGPGTRLTVT.